The subject of this entry is one TCR beta chain. Antigen specificity is unknown. The source of the sample is a study of T cells in narcolepsy. V lost 0 bases to trimming and J lost 4 bases, with 9 bases between them. The CDR3 contains 13 residues. Germline assignment: CDR1 SQVTM and CDR2 ANQGSEA. Some clones are missing from TCRdb's copy, which holds only in-frame ones; the method was immunoSEQ multiplex PCR. The sample lists approximately 26,000 clones, about four fifths occurring once. Study observations and caveats: Autoreactive clonotypes reportedly recurred in blood of same and different patients, not controls.

The V gene is TRBV29-1, the J gene TRBJ1-2; no firm D call. Input material: memory (CD45RA-) CD4+ T cells from blood. The receptor comes from a human donor in good health. CDR3 nucleotide sequence: TGCAGCGTTGAAGATAGGGCAGCCTATGGCTACACCTTC. Its protein is CSVEDRAAYGYTF.